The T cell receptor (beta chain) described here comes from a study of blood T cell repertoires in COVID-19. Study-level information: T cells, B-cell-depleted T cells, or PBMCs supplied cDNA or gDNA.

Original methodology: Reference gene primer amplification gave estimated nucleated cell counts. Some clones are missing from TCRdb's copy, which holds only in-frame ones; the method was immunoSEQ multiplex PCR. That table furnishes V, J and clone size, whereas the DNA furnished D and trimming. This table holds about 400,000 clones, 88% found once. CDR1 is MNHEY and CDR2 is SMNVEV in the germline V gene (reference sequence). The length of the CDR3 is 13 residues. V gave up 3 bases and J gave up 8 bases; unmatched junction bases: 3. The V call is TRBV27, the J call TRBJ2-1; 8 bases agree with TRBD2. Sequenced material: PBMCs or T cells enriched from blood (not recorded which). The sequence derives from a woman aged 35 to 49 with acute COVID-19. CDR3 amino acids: CASSLAGGHEQFF. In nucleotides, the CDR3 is TGTGCCAGCAGTTTGGCGGGGGGCCATGAGCAGTTCTTC.